The present T cell receptor (beta chain) was sequenced within a study of T-cell reconstitution after alpha-beta-depleted transplantation in children. A remark on this clonotype: Its antigen is unidentified.

TCRbeta library construction was performed incorporating unique molecular identifiers. TCRdb re-derived calls from the PCR reads in MiXCR, one entry per CDR3 protein. The sample lists some 260,000 distinct CDR3 sequences; more than 20% were seen once. Study-wide results and limits: By one year post-transplant, T-cell counts and diversity largely arose from T cells that were newly produced. TCRbeta diversity was high at day 60 in some patients (a result of surviving recipient T cells and thymic progenitors). There were reportedly several hundred expanded graft clones from which alpha-beta T cells came about two months after transplant.

CDR1 and CDR2 from the germline V gene are SNHLY and FYNNEI. The trim removed 8 bases at V and 8 bases at J, leaving 11 bases unmatched. The CDR3 consists of 14 residues. Sample: PBMCs, mostly from graft donor cells, taken 360 days after TCRalphabeta/CD19-depleted stem cell transplant. This rearrangement joins TRBV2 to TRBJ1-4, with 7 bases identical to TRBD1. The sequence came from a female patient under 10 years old who had a stem cell transplant for congenital amegakaryocytic thrombocytopenia, so the T cells may come from the graft donor. CDR3 coding DNA: TGTGCCAGCGGCCAGACAGGGCGGGTCGAAAAACTGTTTTTT. It encodes CASGQTGRVEKLFF.